Each of the 15 T cell receptor beta chains below was sequenced from the same sample in a study of response to subunit inactivated influenza vaccine. One entry per CDR3 protein, called by TCRdb with MiXCR from the RT-PCR reads. The repertoire holds roughly 700,000 distinct CDR3 sequences, 15% to 19% seen once, with more than 9% in the top ten. The sequences come from PBMCs from blood, collected 11 to 12 days after vaccination. All receptors derive from a man aged 45-65 years who received an inactivated influenza vaccine.

This clonotype was counted only a few times. The chain couples TRBV5-1 to TRBJ1-6; a weak D match, TRBD1 (5 bases). The CDR3 is made up of 14 amino acids. Trimming shortened V by 7 bases and J by 7 bases, and 15 bases separated the two germline ends. Per the germline V gene, CDR1 is SGHRS and CDR2 is YFSETQ. The CDR3 loop reads CASAGTAGNSPLHF. The CDR3 DNA follows: TGCGCCAGCGCGGGGACCGCGGGCAATTCACCCCTCCACTTT.

The J gene is TRBJ2-7, the V gene TRBV2, with D tentatively TRBD1 (6 bases). CDR1 SNHLY and CDR2 FYNNEI come from the germline V gene. The CDR3 spans 14 residues. With 4 bases removed from V and 0 bases from J, the gap between germline ends came to 10 bases. CDR3 protein: CASSARGSSYEQYF. CDR3 in DNA: TGTGCCAGCAGTGCGAGGGGGTCCTCCTACGAGCAGTACTTC.

In its sample, this clonotype was seen a few times. The chain employs TRBV4-1 and TRBJ2-1; 7 bases agree with TRBD1. Germline V gene sequence: CDR1 MGHRA, CDR2 YSYEKL. This CDR3 has 14 residues. V lost 4 bases, J lost 7 bases, and 7 bases stayed unmatched. The CDR3 coding sequence is TGCGCCAGCAGCCCCCGAGGGGGCCAAAATGAGCAGTTCTTC. Protein product: CASSPRGGQNEQFF.

This clonotype was seen a handful of times. The rearrangement links TRBV6-5 to TRBJ1-2, with D hard to call. CDR1 MNHEY and CDR2 SVGAGI come from the germline V gene. CDR3 length: 15 amino acids. V shed 0 bases and J shed 0 bases, with 8 bases lying between them. The CDR3 here is CASSYSRLSNYGYTF. The CDR3 region has the DNA TGTGCCAGCAGTTACTCGAGGTTGTCTAACTATGGCTACACCTTC.

This clonotype showed up just a few times. This sequence joins TRBV10-3 and TRBJ1-4; TRBD1 agrees at 9 bases. J gave up 5 bases and V 2 bases, and 9 bases lay outside the gene matches. The CDR3 is made up of 17 amino acids. Germline CDR1 and CDR2: ENHRY and SYGVKD. The CDR3 nucleotides read TGTGCCATCAGTGAGGTGGGACAGGGAGGACGAAATGAAAAACTGTTTTTT. Translating it yields CAISEVGQGGRNEKLFF.

This clonotype occurred a few times. The chain combines TRBV15 with TRBJ2-5, with D possibly TRBD2 on 5 matching bases. The CDR3 is 15 amino acids. V was clipped by 0 bases and J by 5 bases, with 13 bases between them. Germline loops: CDR1 LNHNV, CDR2 YYDKDF (reference sequence). Here the CDR3 DNA reads TGTGCCACCAGCAGAGATAGGCGGTCGGGGGAGACCCAGTACTTC. Residues: CATSRDRRSGETQYF.

The CDR3 bases are TGTGCCAGCAGTTACGTTGCGGCACCCGGGGTCGAGCAGTACTTC. This encodes CASSYVAAPGVEQYF. V is TRBV6-5 and J is TRBJ2-7; maybe TRBD2 (5 bases). Trimming removed 2 bases from V and 6 bases from J, with 17 bases in between. Germline CDR1 MNHEY, CDR2 SVGAGI. This CDR3 comprises 15 residues.

Only a few counts were recorded for this clonotype. V gene TRBV12-3 or TRBV12-4 combines with J gene TRBJ1-4, with D hard to call. Between the trimmed V and J ends, which lost 6 bases and 8 bases, there was a span of 13 bases. CDR3 size: 13 residues. The CDR3 reads CASREDVREKLFF. The DNA of the CDR3 is TGTGCCAGCAGAGAGGATGTTCGCGAAAAACTGTTTTTT.

There are a few counts of this clonotype. The V call is TRBV18, the J call TRBJ2-7; D remains unclear. Trimming removed 0 bases at V and 3 bases at J, with 15 bases between. This CDR3 contains 16 residues. Germline V gene data show CDR1 as KGHSH and CDR2 as LQKENI. CDR3 nucleotide sequence: TGTGCCAGCTCACCACCTGGGTCGGGTGGCTTCTACGAGCAGTACTTC. It translates to CASSPPGSGGFYEQYF.

The sample holds a few counts of this clonotype. CDR3 in amino acids: CASSLRLGLAGTGELFF. CDR3 nucleotide sequence: TGTGCCAGCAGTCTACGCCTAGGGCTAGCGGGGACCGGGGAGCTGTTTTTT. The V and J genes are TRBV25-1 and TRBJ2-2; 9 nucleotides match TRBD2. This CDR3 spans 17 amino acids. Germline V gives CDR1 MGHDK, CDR2 SYGVNS. V was clipped by 5 bases and J by 5 bases; unmatched bases: 12. Based on the CDR3 plus reference TRBV25-1 and TRBJ2-2, the full variable domain is EADIYQTPRYLVIGTGKKITLECSQTMGHDKMYWYQQDPGMELHLIHYSYGVNSTEKGDLSSESTVSRIRTEHFPLTLESARPSHTSQYLCASSLRLGLAGTGELFFGEGSRLTVL.

V and J are TRBV27 and TRBJ2-6, with 7 positions matching TRBD2. V shed 3 bases, J shed 0 bases, and the junction held 8 bases outside the gene matches. Germline lookup yields CDR1 MNHEY and CDR2 SMNVEV (reference sequence). The CDR3 is 18 amino acids. The CDR3 sequence: CASSFLSGGFSGANVLTF. CDR3 DNA sequence: TGTGCCAGCAGTTTCCTATCGGGAGGTTTCTCTGGGGCCAACGTCCTGACTTTC.

This clonotype was seen more than once but under ten times. The chain recombines TRBV2 with TRBJ1-2; D ambiguous. Germline V gene data show CDR1 as SNHLY and CDR2 as FYNNEI. With 0 bases removed from V and 0 bases from J, the gap between germline ends came to 11 bases. CDR3 length: 16 residues. The CDR3 protein is CASSEALSSPNYGYTF. DNA for the CDR3: TGTGCCAGCAGTGAAGCGCTAAGCTCTCCTAACTATGGCTACACCTTC.

This CDR3 reads CSVVGAGQETQYF. CDR3 DNA sequence: TGCAGCGTTGTGGGCGCGGGGCAAGAGACCCAGTACTTC. The chain combines TRBV29-1 with TRBJ2-5; perhaps TRBD2 as D (6 bases). Germline V CDR1 and CDR2: SQVTM, ANQGSEA. The CDR3 has 13 amino acids. The V end was cut by 4 bases, the J end by 2 bases, with 11 bases between.

Ten or more counts support this clonotype. The chain uses TRBV5-1 and TRBJ2-5; 9 bases match TRBD2. The CDR3 is 15 amino acids. The V gene's germline CDR1 is SGHRS and CDR2 YFSETQ. V shed 3 bases and J 2 bases; nucleotides not matched to a gene: 5. CDR3 sequence (DNA): TGCGCCAGCAGCTCAAGCGGGGGGATACAAGAGACCCAGTACTTC. Translation: CASSSSGGIQETQYF.

The rearrangement uses TRBV7-8 and TRBJ2-4; the D gene is possibly TRBD2 (6 bases). CDR1 is SGHVS, CDR2 FQNEAQ, per germline. V was cut by 0 bases and J by 1 base, with 10 bases left in between. The CDR3 has 16 residues. As DNA, the CDR3 is TGTGCCAGCAGCTTAGCCGGGAGTTGGGCCAAAAACATTCAGTACTTC. Translated, it gives CASSLAGSWAKNIQYF.